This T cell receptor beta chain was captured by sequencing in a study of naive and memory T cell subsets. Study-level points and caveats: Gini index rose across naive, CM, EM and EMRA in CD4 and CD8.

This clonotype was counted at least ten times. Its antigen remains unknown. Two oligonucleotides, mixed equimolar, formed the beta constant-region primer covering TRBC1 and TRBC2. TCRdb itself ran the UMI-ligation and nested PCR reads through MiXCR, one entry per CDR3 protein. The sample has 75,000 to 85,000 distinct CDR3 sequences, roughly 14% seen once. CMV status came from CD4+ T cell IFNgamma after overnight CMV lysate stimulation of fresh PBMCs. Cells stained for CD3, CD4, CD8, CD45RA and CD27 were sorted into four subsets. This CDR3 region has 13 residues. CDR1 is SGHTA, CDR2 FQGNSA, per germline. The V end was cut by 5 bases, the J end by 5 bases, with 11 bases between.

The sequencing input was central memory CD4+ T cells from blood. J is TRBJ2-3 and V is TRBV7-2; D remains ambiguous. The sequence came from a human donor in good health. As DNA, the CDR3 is TGTGCCAGCAGCGGCTACCTGGAAGATACGCAGTATTTT. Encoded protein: CASSGYLEDTQYF.